This TCR beta chain was captured by sequencing in a study of blood T cell repertoires in COVID-19. Study at large: T cells, B-cell-depleted T cells, or PBMCs supplied cDNA or gDNA.

This clone came up once. The repertoire was sequenced with immunoSEQ multiplex PCR; TCRdb's copy has only in-frame clones and lacks some. This table has 200,000 or so clones, 75% to 85% appearing once. Germline V gene sequence: CDR1 SEHNR, CDR2 FQNEAQ (reference sequence). This CDR3 has 15 amino acids. V lost 3 bases to trimming and J lost 3 bases; unmatched junction nucleotides: 8. Cohort placement rested on clinical history that participants reported themselves. What was sequenced was PBMCs or T cells enriched from blood (not recorded which). This clonotype was sampled from a woman in her 40s with acute COVID-19. The V and J genes are TRBV7-9 and TRBJ2-7; 7 positions agree with TRBD1. As DNA, the CDR3 is TGTGCCAGCAGCTTTTCCAGGGGGAAGGACTACGAGCAGTACTTC. Amino acid sequence: CASSFSRGKDYEQYF.